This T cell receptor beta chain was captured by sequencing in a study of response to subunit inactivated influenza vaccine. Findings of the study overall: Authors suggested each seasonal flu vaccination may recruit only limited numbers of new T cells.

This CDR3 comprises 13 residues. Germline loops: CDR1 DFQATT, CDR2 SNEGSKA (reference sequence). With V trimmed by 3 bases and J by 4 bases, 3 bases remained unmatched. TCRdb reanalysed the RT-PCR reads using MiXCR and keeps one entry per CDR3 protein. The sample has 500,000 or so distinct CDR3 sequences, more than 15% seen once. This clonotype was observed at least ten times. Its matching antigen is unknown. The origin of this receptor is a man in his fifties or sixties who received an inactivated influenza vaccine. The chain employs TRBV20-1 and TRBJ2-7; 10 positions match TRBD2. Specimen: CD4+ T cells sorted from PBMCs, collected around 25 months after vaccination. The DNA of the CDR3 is TGCAGTGCTAGTGGAGCGGGGGGGTACGAGCAGTACTTC. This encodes CSASGAGGYEQYF.